These 5 T cell receptor beta chains originate from one sample sequenced in a study of cytomegalovirus exposure and HLA in healthy donors. This PCR relied on a set of 60 Vbeta primers and 13 Jbeta primers. TCRdb's table, derived via immunoSEQ multiplex PCR, lists solely in-frame clones and lacks some. The table records about 93,000 clones, 65% of them present only once. The sequenced material came from PBMCs. All receptors come from a boy aged 5-17 years in good health and CMV-seropositive.

This clone has a single count. The CDR3, as DNA: TGTGCCAGCAGTGAATTCGGTACAGGGCCGAACACCGGGGAGCTGTTTTTT. Amino acid sequence: CASSEFGTGPNTGELFF. The chain joins TRBV25-1 to TRBJ2-2; tentatively, D is TRBD1 (6 bases). Trimming pared 1 base from V and 0 bases from J, leaving 12 bases between. This CDR3 has 17 residues. The germline gives CDR1 MGHDK, CDR2 SYGVNS. Using reference TRBV25-1 and TRBJ2-2 for the parts outside the CDR3, the full variable domain is EADIYQTPRYLVIGTGKKITLECSQTMGHDKMYWYQQDPGMELHLIHYSYGVNSTEKGDLSSESTVSRIRTEHFPLTLESARPSHTSQYLCASSEFGTGPNTGELFFGEGSRLTVL.

The V gene is TRBV5-1, the J gene TRBJ1-3; D possibly corresponds to TRBD1 (5 bases). CDR3 length equals 15 residues. Per the germline V gene, CDR1 is SGHRS and CDR2 is YFSETQ. The V and J ends lost 4 bases and 0 bases respectively, with 11 bases between them. CDR3 loop: CASSMQGSSGNTIYF. The CDR3, as DNA: TGCGCCAGCAGCATGCAGGGAAGCTCTGGAAACACCATATATTTT. Full variable domain (rest looked up from reference TRBV5-1 and TRBJ1-3): KAGVTQTPRYLIKTRGQQVTLSCSPISGHRSVSWYQQTPGQGLQFLFEYFSETQRNKGNFPGRFSGRQFSNSRSEMNVSTLELGDSALYLCASSMQGSSGNTIYFGEGSWLTVV.

The chain is built from TRBV15 and TRBJ2-7, with unresolved D. V shed 4 bases and J shed 5 bases, with 15 bases lying between them. Germline V gene lookup returns CDR1 LNHNV and CDR2 YYDKDF (reference sequence). The CDR3 contains 14 residues. The chain's CDR3 is CATSTPRRGNEQYF. CDR3 DNA sequence: TGTGCCACCAGCACTCCGCGGCGAGGTAACGAGCAGTACTTC.

This clone turned up a few times. The chain carries TRBV4-3 and TRBJ1-2; maybe TRBD1 (5 bases). CDR3 length: 15 amino acids. V was trimmed by 0 bases and J by 5 bases, leaving 13 bases between them. In germline, CDR1 is LGHNA, CDR2 YSLEER. The CDR3 here is CASSQDLLTAYGYTF. The CDR3 region has the DNA TGCGCCAGCAGCCAAGATTTGCTGACAGCGTATGGCTACACCTTC.

The CDR3 DNA sequence: TGCAGCGTCGCTAGCAAGAGAGACACTGAAGCTTTCTTT. This encodes CSVASKRDTEAFF. V and J are TRBV29-1 and TRBJ1-1; unclear D gene. CDR3 length equals 13 residues. Germline values: CDR1 SQVTM, CDR2 ANQGSEA. V was trimmed by 6 bases and J by 3 bases, leaving 14 bases between them. The full variable domain, in which reference TRBV29-1 and TRBJ1-1 provide the parts outside the CDR3, is SAVISQKPSRDICQRGTSLTIQCQVDSQVTMMFWYRQQPGQSLTLIATANQGSEATYESGFVIDKFPISRPNLTFSTLTVSNMSPEDSSIYLCSVASKRDTEAFFGQGTRLTVV.